This T cell receptor beta chain came from a study of blood T cell repertoires in COVID-19. Study summary: There were acute and convalescent COVID-19 samples, and they came from the United States, Italy and Spain. PBMCs, B-cell-depleted T cells, or T cells were the source of the cDNA or gDNA that made up the material.

Authors' data handling: Estimation of nucleated cell counts relied on the amplification of reference gene primers. Produced via immunoSEQ multiplex PCR; TCRdb's table is partial and in-frame only. V, J and clone size derive from that table, while D and trimming were established from the DNA sequence. This table has approximately 88,000 clones, more than 65% appearing once. The Seattle site enrolled patients during active infection and followed them longitudinally. The CDR3 spans 12 residues. V was cut by 7 bases and J by 3 bases, with 6 bases left in between. Germline V gene lookup returns CDR1 MNHEY and CDR2 SMNVEV (reference sequence).

This receptor was identified in a man in his 70s with COVID-19, enrolled during active disease. Sequencing was performed on peripheral blood. The chain employs TRBV27 and TRBJ2-2; D not certain. CDR3 region: CASKLYTGELFF. CDR3 coding DNA: TGTGCCAGCAAACTATACACCGGGGAGCTGTTTTTT.